One T cell receptor (beta chain) is described in this entry. Its specificity is unknown. TCRdb's copy holds only in-frame clones and misses some; the assay was immunoSEQ multiplex PCR. The sample shows around 1,400 clones, roughly 72% of them seen only once. These data come from a study of somatic mutations in cytotoxic T cells in rheumatoid arthritis. General study points: About an eighth of the roughly 65 patients had a largest CD8+ clone above 20% of CD8+ cells.

Germline-derived CDR1 and CDR2 are SGHAT and FQDESV (reference sequence). Trimming removed 3 bases from V and 3 bases from J, with 11 bases in between. The CDR3 runs to 14 residues. The sample comprised CD8+ T cells sorted from blood. This TCR derives from an adult with rheumatoid arthritis. The chain is built from TRBV11-1 and TRBJ1-2; the D gene is possibly TRBD1 (5 bases). The CDR3, as DNA: TGTGCCAGCAGCTTCGGGGGGACCTACTATGGCTACACCTTC. It is translated as CASSFGGTYYGYTF.